These 30 T cell receptor beta chains came from one sample sequenced in a study of CD8+CD57+ T cells in acquired aplastic anemia. Template material for TCR beta VDJ and CDR3 profiling consisted of genomic DNA. TCRdb fed the reads into MiXCR, producing one record per CDR3 protein. The sample has hundreds of thousands of distinct CDR3 sequences, around half seen once. Only patients with CD8+CD57+ cell expansion on flow cytometry were chosen for sequencing. The sequencing sample was made of sorted CD4+, CD8+, or CD8+CD57+ T cells (not recorded which) from PBMCs. The receptors were sampled from a human donor with aplastic anemia.

Ten or more counts support this clonotype. The chain recombines TRBV6-5 with TRBJ2-5; tentatively, D is TRBD2 (6 bases). The germline V gene has CDR1 MNHEY and CDR2 SVGAGI. The CDR3 is 15 residues long. Trimming stripped 5 bases from V and 1 base from J, with 14 bases between. For the CDR3, the DNA is TGTGCCAGCAGTCAGGGTGGCGGGGTCCAAGAGACCCAGTACTTC. Its protein product is CASSQGGGVQETQYF.

As to this clonotype: An end of the junction does not agree with germline; a read error may underlie this. This chain uses TRBV5-1 with TRBJ2-7; the D gene is possibly TRBD2 (5 bases). This CDR3 comprises 16 residues. Germline values: CDR1 SGHRS, CDR2 YFSETQ. CDR3 loop: CASGLEVQPSHYEQYF. In DNA, the CDR3 is TGCGCCAGCGGCTTGGAGGTTCAGCCTTCCCACTACGAGCAGTACTTC.

This clonotype was found a few times. The chain carries TRBV20-1 and TRBJ2-7; tentative D call: TRBD2 (7 bases). The CDR3 is made up of 13 amino acids. Germline CDR1 reads DFQATT; CDR2 reads SNEGSKA (reference sequence). V lost 3 bases and J lost 7, with 16 bases in between. The CDR3 region is CSARSRGGLEQYF. The CDR3 region has the DNA TGCAGTGCTAGGTCGAGGGGGGGCCTTGAGCAGTACTTC.

The chain carries TRBV7-6 and TRBJ2-5, with D hard to call. Germline V gene sequence: CDR1 SGHVS, CDR2 FNYEAQ. The CDR3 is 14 residues long. V was trimmed by 5 bases and J by 1 base, leaving 11 bases between them. CDR3 in amino acids: CASSNQEVQETQYF. CDR3 sequence (DNA): TGTGCCAGCAGCAATCAGGAAGTCCAAGAGACCCAGTACTTC.

The chain is built from TRBV6-1 and TRBJ2-2; D is unresolved. The germline V gene encodes CDR1 MNHNS and CDR2 SASEGT. CDR3 length equals 14 residues. Trimming stripped 1 base from V and 6 bases from J, with 9 bases between. CDR3 sequence: CASSEGTEAGELFF. The CDR3 region has the DNA TGTGCCAGCAGTGAAGGGACCGAGGCCGGGGAGCTGTTTTTT.

This clonotype was counted ten times or more. The chain employs TRBV9 and TRBJ2-3; the match to TRBD2 covers 7 bases. V shed 1 base, J shed 1 base, and the junction held 9 bases outside the gene matches. Per the germline V gene, CDR1 is SGDLS and CDR2 is YYNGEE. This CDR3 is 17 amino acids long. CDR3 DNA sequence: TGTGCCAGCAGCGTATATCGGACTAGTCTTGGCACAGATACGCAGTATTTT. Translating gives CASSVYRTSLGTDTQYF. Drawing the rest from reference TRBV9 and TRBJ2-3, the complete variable domain is DSGVTQTPKHLITATGQRVTLRCSPRSGDLSVYWYQQSLDQGLQFLIQYYNGEERAKGNILERFSAQQFPDLHSELNLSSLELGDSALYFCASSVYRTSLGTDTQYFGPGTRLTVL.

This chain joins TRBV7-6 and TRBJ2-3; a weak D match, TRBD1 (5 bases). Between the trimmed V and J ends, which lost 3 bases and 5 bases, there was a span of 12 bases. The CDR3 is made up of 14 amino acids. Germline V gene data show CDR1 as SGHVS and CDR2 as FNYEAQ. As DNA, the CDR3 is TGTGCCAGCAGCTTGGGGTCAGGGCAAGATACGCAGTATTTT. Protein sequence: CASSLGSGQDTQYF.

In its sample, this clonotype was seen many times. The V call is TRBV20-1, the J call TRBJ2-1, with D perhaps TRBD2 (5 bases). V gave up 5 bases and J gave up 6 bases, with 11 bases separating them. Germline assignment: CDR1 DFQATT and CDR2 SNEGSKA (reference sequence). The CDR3 consists of 12 residues. The CDR3 bases are TGCAGTGCTGTACTAGTGTTCAATGAGCAGTTCTTC. Amino acids: CSAVLVFNEQFF.

This clonotype occurred a few times. The V call is TRBV7-9, the J call TRBJ1-2, with D hard to call. The V and J ends lost 7 bases and 6 bases respectively, with 15 bases between them. Looked up from germline, CDR1 is SEHNR and CDR2 is FQNEAQ (reference sequence). The CDR3 is 13 amino acids. As DNA, the CDR3 is TGTGCCAGCAATGAGTGGGGAAACGATGGCTACACCTTC. The encoded protein is CASNEWGNDGYTF.

Remarks on this clonotype: Mismatch with germline at one junction end may stem from a read error. The rearrangement joins TRBV11-2 to TRBJ2-7; TRBD2 matches 7 bases. There are 15 residues in the CDR3. The germline V gene encodes CDR1 SGHAT and CDR2 FQNNGV. CDR3 region: CASSLFSGGSYKQYF. Written as DNA, the CDR3 is TGTGCCAGCAGCTTATTCTCGGGAGGATCCTACAAGCAGTACTTC.

With regard to this clonotype: This sequence may be a read error, since a much larger clone differs from it by one base. The conserved phenylalanine or tryptophan is not found at the CDR3 terminus, so this likely reflects a read error. The DNA is omitted, as the CDR3 cannot be located on it reliably, and the CDR3 follows TCRdb's listing. The gene calls are TRBV5-6 and TRBJ2-3. The CDR3 extends over 9 residues, inclusive of both ends. The germline gives CDR1 SGHDT, CDR2 YYEEEE. This CDR3 is CASPRSQYS.

V and J are TRBV12-3 or TRBV12-4 and TRBJ2-5; 11 bases are shared with TRBD1. This CDR3 is 15 amino acids long. With 6 bases clipped from V and 9 bases from J, the junction kept 12 bases outside the gene matches. The CDR3 sequence: CASSLDGQGAQPQYF. CDR3 DNA sequence: TGTGCCAGCAGCCTAGACGGACAGGGGGCTCAGCCCCAGTACTTC.

This clonotype occurred many times. The chain employs TRBV7-2 and TRBJ1-1, with 9 bases matching TRBD1. This CDR3 comprises 14 residues. CDR1 is SGHTA, CDR2 FQGNSA, per germline. The V and J ends lost 5 bases and 5 bases, in that order; junction bases with no gene match: 6. The CDR3 DNA reads as TGTGCCAGCAGCATTAGGACAGGGGTTACTGAAGCTTTCTTT. Translated: CASSIRTGVTEAFF. The entire variable domain, with the rest obtained from reference TRBV7-2 and TRBJ1-1, is as follows: GAGVSQSPSNKVTEKGKDVELRCDPISGHTALYWYRQSLGQGLEFLIYFQGNSAPDKSGLPSDRFSAERTGGSVSTLTIQRTQQEDSAVYLCASSIRTGVTEAFFGQGTRLTVV.

Here the CDR3 reads CASNLENTGELFF. In DNA form, the CDR3 reads TGTGCCAGTAACTTAGAGAACACCGGGGAGCTGTTTTTT. The chain combines TRBV19 with TRBJ2-2; D remains unclear. Germline CDR1 LNHDA, CDR2 SQIVND (reference sequence). The CDR3 totals 13 residues. V lost 7 bases and J lost 1, with 7 bases in between. The full variable domain, with the rest looked up from reference TRBV19 and TRBJ2-2, is DGGITQSPKYLFRKEGQNVTLSCEQNLNHDAMYWYRQDPGQGLRLIYYSQIVNDFQKGDIAEGYSVSREKKESFPLTVTSAQKNPTAFYLCASNLENTGELFFGEGSRLTVL.

This clonotype was observed many times. The rearrangement links TRBV20-1 to TRBJ1-1; D call uncertain. Trimming cost V 3 bases and J 1 base, with 12 bases left between them. The CDR3 totals 14 residues. Germline V CDR1 and CDR2: DFQATT, SNEGSKA (reference sequence). The CDR3 region has the DNA TGCAGTGCTAGTACAACAGCCTGGAACACTGAAGCTTTCTTT. It specifies CSASTTAWNTEAFF.

This clonotype was seen many times. The V and J genes are TRBV12-3 or TRBV12-4 and TRBJ1-1; D may be TRBD1 (6 bases). V shed 4 bases and J shed 3 bases, with 12 bases lying between them. The CDR3 contains 14 residues. CDR3 DNA: TGTGCCAGCAGTTCAGTGACAGGTGACACTGAAGCTTTCTTT. This encodes CASSSVTGDTEAFF.

This sequence joins TRBV2 and TRBJ2-7; no clear D gene. The CDR3 sequence is 12 residues long. Germline CDR1 SNHLY, CDR2 FYNNEI. V lost 2 bases and J lost 1, with 3 bases in between. The CDR3 DNA is TGTGCCAGCAGTGAACAGTCCTACGAGCAGTACTTC. It specifies CASSEQSYEQYF.

The chain is built from TRBV15 and TRBJ1-6; 11 bases are shared with TRBD1. The CDR3 loop spans 19 amino acids. Germline V gene sequence: CDR1 LNHNV, CDR2 YYDKDF (reference sequence). V lost 0 bases, J lost 10 bases, and 14 bases stayed unmatched. The CDR3 spells CATSRDRALGQGAQSPLHF. CDR3 DNA sequence: TGTGCCACCAGCAGAGATAGAGCTTTAGGACAGGGGGCACAATCACCCCTCCACTTT.

This clonotype was counted once. The chain links TRBV19 to TRBJ1-2; no definite D call. The CDR3 extends over 13 amino acids. V was shortened by 2 bases and J by 7 bases, with 11 bases between the two germline ends. CDR1 and CDR2 from the germline V gene are LNHDA and SQIVND (reference sequence). The CDR3 DNA reads TGTGCCAGTAGTATAACAACGCTGGCTGGCTACACCTTC. Its protein product is CASSITTLAGYTF.

This sequence joins TRBV19 and TRBJ2-5; 13 bases agree with TRBD2. CDR3 length equals 15 residues. Germline loops: CDR1 LNHDA, CDR2 SQIVND (reference sequence). J gave up 5 bases and V 6 bases, and 6 bases lay outside the gene matches. The CDR3 DNA reads TGTGCCAGTAGACTACTAGCGGGGGGGATGGAGACCCAGTACTTC. It yields the protein CASRLLAGGMETQYF.

This chain uses TRBV25-1 with TRBJ1-2; D gene uncertain. V was cut by 7 bases and J by 1 base, with 10 bases left in between. This CDR3 region has 13 residues. Germline assignment: CDR1 MGHDK and CDR2 SYGVNS. CDR3 sequence reads: CASTEKGNYGYTF. CDR3 DNA sequence: TGTGCCAGCACCGAAAAGGGTAACTATGGCTACACCTTC.

This clonotype was counted many times. The V gene is TRBV5-1, the J gene TRBJ2-6; 7 positions agree with TRBD1. The CDR3 spans 18 residues. Germline assignment: CDR1 SGHRS and CDR2 YFSETQ. J lost 7 bases, V lost 2 bases, and 15 bases had no gene match. CDR3 coding DNA: TGCGCCAGCAGCTTCGTCCCCATCGACAGGGTGGGAGCCAACGTCCTGACTTTC. This translates into CASSFVPIDRVGANVLTF.

Many counts were recorded for this clonotype. The rearrangement joins TRBV4-3 to TRBJ1-1; 8 bases align to TRBD1. The CDR3 consists of 16 residues. V trimming: 4 bases; J trimming: 3 bases; junction bases outside the gene matches: 10. The germline V gene encodes CDR1 LGHNA and CDR2 YSLEER. The CDR3 sequence: CASSPELDRDHTEAFF. The DNA for the CDR3 is TGCGCCAGCAGCCCTGAACTGGACAGGGATCACACTGAAGCTTTCTTT.

This clonotype was counted many times. J is TRBJ1-1 and V is TRBV11-3; D uncertain. Germline V gene sequence: CDR1 SGHNT, CDR2 YENEEA. V was clipped by 1 base and J by 5 bases, with 8 bases between them. This CDR3 has 13 residues. CDR3 amino acids: CASSLAGWTEAFF. CDR3 nucleotides: TGTGCCAGCAGCTTAGCAGGTTGGACTGAAGCTTTCTTT.

The V and J genes are TRBV5-6 and TRBJ1-4; D may be TRBD1 (5 bases). Per germline, CDR1 SGHDT and CDR2 YYEEEE. Trimming took 0 bases from V and 7 from J, leaving 7 bases between them. This CDR3 region has 13 residues. Written as DNA, the CDR3 is TGTGCCAGCAGCTTGGCCGGGGGTGAAAAACTGTTTTTT. This codes for CASSLAGGEKLFF.

V is TRBV9 and J is TRBJ1-1; D unclear. Trimming stripped 2 bases from V and 0 bases from J, with 5 bases between. CDR1 SGDLS and CDR2 YYNGEE come from the germline V gene. This CDR3 comprises 13 residues. CDR3 nucleotide sequence: TGTGCCAGCAGCGTGAGTGTGAACACTGAAGCTTTCTTT. It specifies CASSVSVNTEAFF.

The V gene is TRBV11-3, the J gene TRBJ2-3; 13 bases align to TRBD2. The CDR3 sequence is 18 residues long. The germline V gene encodes CDR1 SGHNT and CDR2 YENEEA. V shed 9 bases and J 4 bases; nucleotides not matched to a gene: 16. The CDR3 spells CASSIREAGLAGSDTQYF. The CDR3 DNA follows: TGTGCCAGTAGTATCCGGGAGGCGGGACTAGCGGGATCAGATACGCAGTATTTT.

The chain employs TRBV4-1 and TRBJ2-3, with 8 nucleotides matching TRBD2. Per germline, CDR1 MGHRA and CDR2 YSYEKL. The V segment lost 1 base and the J segment 7 bases; nucleotides outside the gene matches: 7. This CDR3 is built from 15 residues. The CDR3 DNA reads TGCGCCAGCAGCCAAGCGGGGGGGCCGGTTTATACGCAGTATTTT. Amino acid sequence: CASSQAGGPVYTQYF.

This clonotype was recorded once. This chain uses TRBV19 with TRBJ1-6; weak D call: TRBD1 (5 bases). Trimming took off 5 bases at V and 4 bases at J, with 21 bases between the two ends. CDR1 and CDR2 (germline): LNHDA, SQIVND (reference sequence). The CDR3 runs 18 residues. CDR3 in amino acids: CASSLGRTAQGYNSPLHF. The CDR3 region has the DNA TGTGCCAGTAGTCTCGGCCGGACCGCGCAGGGATATAATTCACCCCTCCACTTT.

This clonotype was recorded only once. This chain links TRBV19 with TRBJ2-7, with TRBD1 matching 9 bases. V was pared by 8 bases and J by 6 bases, with 11 bases of the junction left unmatched. This CDR3 region has 14 residues. Germline assignment: CDR1 LNHDA and CDR2 SQIVND (reference sequence). CDR3 amino acids: CASGKQGAFPEQYF. CDR3 bases: TGTGCCAGTGGGAAACAGGGGGCGTTCCCCGAGCAGTACTTC. Full variable domain (outside the CDR3, taken from reference TRBV19 and TRBJ2-7): DGGITQSPKYLFRKEGQNVTLSCEQNLNHDAMYWYRQDPGQGLRLIYYSQIVNDFQKGDIAEGYSVSREKKESFPLTVTSAQKNPTAFYLCASGKQGAFPEQYFGPGTRLTVT.